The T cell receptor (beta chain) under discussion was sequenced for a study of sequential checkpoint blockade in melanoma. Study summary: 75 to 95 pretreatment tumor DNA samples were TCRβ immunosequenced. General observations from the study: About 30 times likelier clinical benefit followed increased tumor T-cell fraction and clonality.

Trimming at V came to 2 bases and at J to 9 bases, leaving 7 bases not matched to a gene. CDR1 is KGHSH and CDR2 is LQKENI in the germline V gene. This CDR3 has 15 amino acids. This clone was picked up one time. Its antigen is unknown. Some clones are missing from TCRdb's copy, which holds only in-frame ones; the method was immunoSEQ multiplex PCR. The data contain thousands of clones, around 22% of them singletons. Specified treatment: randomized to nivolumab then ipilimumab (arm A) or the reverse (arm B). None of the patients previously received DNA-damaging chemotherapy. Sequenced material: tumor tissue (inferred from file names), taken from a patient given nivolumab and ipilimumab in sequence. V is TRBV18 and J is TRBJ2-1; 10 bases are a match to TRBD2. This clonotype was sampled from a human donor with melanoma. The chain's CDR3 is CASSPESGRGGEQFF. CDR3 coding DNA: TGTGCCAGCTCACCAGAGAGCGGGAGGGGAGGTGAGCAGTTCTTC. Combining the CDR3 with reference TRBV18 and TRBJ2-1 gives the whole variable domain NAGVMQNPRHLVRRRGQEARLRCSPMKGHSHVYWYRQLPEEGLKFMVYLQKENIIDESGMPKERFSAEFPKEGPSILRIQQVVRGDSAAYFCASSPESGRGGEQFFGPGTRLTVL.